The 9 T cell receptor beta chains below all came from one sample that was sequenced in a study of stem cell transplantation in POMP-related autoinflammatory disease. The data were produced by immunoSEQ multiplex PCR, yet TCRdb's version contains in-frame clones alone and is incomplete. The sample yields 68,000 or so clones, just over 90% seen once. The sequencing here drew on CD4+ T cells from PBMCs, taken after stem cell transplantation. These receptors were obtained from a human patient with POMP-related autoinflammation and immune dysregulation (PRAID). Some T cells may be transferred from the graft donor.

The chain is built from TRBV25-1 and TRBJ1-2; TRBD1 matches at 8 bases. The CDR3 runs 13 residues. Per the germline V gene, CDR1 is MGHDK and CDR2 is SYGVNS. V shed 4 bases and J 5 bases; nucleotides not matched to a gene: 3. Here the CDR3 reads CASSARQGYGYTF. DNA for the CDR3: TGTGCCAGCAGTGCCCGACAGGGGTATGGCTACACCTTC.

The chain joins TRBV6-1 to TRBJ1-6, with D perhaps matching TRBD1 (5 bases). The length of the CDR3 is 13 residues. V lost 3 bases and J lost 11, with 11 bases in between. Germline CDR1 and CDR2: MNHNS and SASEGT. Here the CDR3 reads CASSEAGRPPLHF. CDR3 nucleotides: TGTGCCAGCAGTGAGGCAGGGAGGCCACCCCTCCACTTT.

V is TRBV11-3 and J is TRBJ2-2; TRBD1 might be the D (6 bases). Trimming cost V 5 bases and J 8 bases, with 18 bases left between them. The CDR3 length is 15 residues. CDR1 and CDR2 (germline): SGHNT, YENEEA. CDR3 in DNA: TGTGCCAGCAGCCGAATTACAGGGTCTTTGGGGGAGCTGTTTTTT. Amino acid sequence: CASSRITGSLGELFF.

V usage is TRBV10-2 and J usage is TRBJ2-1, with TRBD2 matching 8 bases. V was clipped by 10 bases and J by 5 bases; unmatched bases: 7. Germline loops: CDR1 WSHSY, CDR2 SAAADI. The CDR3 has 13 amino acids. CDR3 DNA sequence: TGCGCCATCACAATAGCGGGGAACAATGAGCAGTTCTTC. It specifies CAITIAGNNEQFF.

This sequence joins TRBV6-5 and TRBJ1-2, with 7 bases lining up with TRBD1. The germline CDR1 and CDR2 sequences are MNHEY and SVGAGI. The V and J ends lost 4 bases and 2 bases, in that order; junction bases with no gene match: 4. The CDR3 runs 14 residues. CDR3 residues: CASSSRTGNYGYTF. CDR3 bases: TGTGCCAGCAGTTCCCGGACAGGAAACTATGGCTACACCTTC.

The chain employs TRBV19 and TRBJ1-6, with 10 positions matching TRBD1. Trimming at V came to 3 bases and at J to 9 bases, leaving 5 bases not matched to a gene. Germline CDR1 LNHDA, CDR2 SQIVND (reference sequence). The CDR3 runs 15 residues. CDR3 residues: CASSMGQGSSSPLHF. CDR3 DNA sequence: TGTGCCAGTAGTATGGGACAGGGGTCAAGTTCACCCCTCCACTTT.

V usage is TRBV24-1 and J usage is TRBJ2-3; 13 nucleotides line up with TRBD2. The CDR3 is 13 amino acids. Germline-derived CDR1 and CDR2 are KGHDR and SFDVKD. With 9 bases clipped from V and 4 bases from J, the junction kept 0 bases outside the gene matches. The CDR3 region has the DNA TGTGCCACCGGACTAGCGGGAGCAGATACGCAGTATTTT. Its protein is CATGLAGADTQYF.

This chain joins TRBV5-1 and TRBJ1-4; possibly TRBD1 for D (6 bases). The V and J ends lost 0 bases and 7 bases respectively, with 16 bases between them. The germline V gene encodes CDR1 SGHRS and CDR2 YFSETQ. The CDR3 loop spans 16 amino acids. Here the CDR3 reads CASSLGLQGVPEKLFF. CDR3 in DNA: TGCGCCAGCAGCTTGGGGTTACAGGGTGTCCCTGAAAAACTGTTTTTT.

This chain connects TRBV5-1 to TRBJ2-2, with D unresolved. The CDR3 length is 14 residues. Germline V gene data show CDR1 as SGHRS and CDR2 as YFSETQ. Trimming shortened V by 7 bases and J by 4 bases, and 14 bases separated the two germline ends. Written as DNA, the CDR3 is TGCGCCAGCCTTAGCCCGGGCGTCACCGGGGAGCTGTTTTTT. Protein sequence: CASLSPGVTGELFF.